Below are 19 T cell receptor beta chains sequenced from a single sample in a study of blood T cell repertoires in COVID-19. Using immunoSEQ multiplex PCR, the repertoire was profiled, and TCRdb retains in-frame clones only, with some absent. The sample yields roughly 220,000 clones, about 88% seen once. The material sequenced was PBMCs or T cells enriched from blood (not recorded which). The receptors stem from a woman aged 25 to 39 who had recovered from COVID-19.

The chain combines TRBV5-5 with TRBJ2-7; 8 nucleotides match TRBD1. Germline CDR1 and CDR2: SGHKS and YYEKEE (reference sequence). With 3 bases clipped from V and 3 bases from J, the junction kept 5 bases outside the gene matches. This CDR3 is built from 14 residues. Here the CDR3 DNA reads TGTGCCAGCAGCTCGAACAGGGGGGTCTACGAGCAGTACTTC. Its translation is CASSSNRGVYEQYF.

This clone was recorded only once. This chain joins TRBV19 and TRBJ2-2; TRBD2 matches at 8 bases. J lost 2 bases, V lost 6 bases, and 2 bases had no gene match. This CDR3 comprises 14 residues. CDR1 and CDR2 from the germline V gene are LNHDA and SQIVND (reference sequence). The CDR3 sequence: CASRSGGNTGELFF. The CDR3 DNA sequence: TGTGCCAGTAGAAGCGGGGGTAACACCGGGGAGCTGTTTTTT.

This clone was observed a single time. The V and J genes are TRBV10-3 and TRBJ2-3, with 7 bases matching TRBD2. CDR1 ENHRY and CDR2 SYGVKD come from the germline V gene. Losses at the gene ends were 2 bases for V and 2 bases for J; bases not matched to a gene: 7. The CDR3 sequence is 16 residues long. Here the CDR3 DNA reads TGTGCCATCAGTGAGAGGTCTAGCGGAAACACAGATACGCAGTATTTT. This sequence encodes CAISERSSGNTDTQYF.

The J gene is TRBJ1-1, the V gene TRBV18, with 8 bases lining up with TRBD1. The CDR3 contains 15 residues. Germline V gene sequence: CDR1 KGHSH, CDR2 LQKENI. The V and J ends lost 7 bases and 1 base, in that order; junction bases with no gene match: 8. Written as DNA, the CDR3 is TGTGCCAGCTACTTGACAGGGGCGACGAACACTGAAGCTTTCTTT. Translated: CASYLTGATNTEAFF.

This clone was found a few times. The rearrangement joins TRBV12-5 to TRBJ1-5, with 8 nucleotides matching TRBD1. The V gene end was trimmed by 1 base and the J gene end by 7 bases; junction bases not matched to a gene: 6. There are 15 residues in the CDR3. Per germline, CDR1 LGHNT and CDR2 FRNRAP. The CDR3 DNA sequence: TGTGCTAGTGGTTTGGACAGGGGGTACGTACAGCCCCAGCATTTT. The encoded protein is CASGLDRGYVQPQHF. The full variable domain, rest sourced from reference TRBV12-5 and TRBJ1-5, is DARVTQTPRHKVTEMGQEVTMRCQPILGHNTVFWYRQTMMQGLELLAYFRNRAPLDDSGMPKDRFSAEMPDATLATLKIQPSEPRDSAVYFCASGLDRGYVQPQHFGDGTRLSIL.

V is TRBV11-1 and J is TRBJ2-5; D not certain. Germline V gives CDR1 SGHAT, CDR2 FQDESV (reference sequence). This CDR3 has 13 amino acids. Trimming left V 2 bases short and J 5 bases short, with 9 bases between. The CDR3 loop reads CASSLTPLETQYF. The CDR3 nucleotides read TGTGCCAGCAGCTTAACTCCTCTCGAGACCCAGTACTTC. The variable domain in full, completed from reference TRBV11-1 and TRBJ2-5, reads EAEVAQSPRYKITEKSQAVAFWCDPISGHATLYWYRQILGQGPELLVQFQDESVVDDSQLPKDRFSAERLKGVDSTLKIQPAELGDSAMYLCASSLTPLETQYFGPGTRLLVL.

The chain carries TRBV6-2 or TRBV6-3 and TRBJ2-3, with 8 bases identical to TRBD1. Trimming removed 4 bases from V and 4 bases from J; junction bases left unmatched: 7. CDR1 MNHEY and CDR2 SVGEGT come from the germline V gene. This CDR3 contains 15 residues. The CDR3 is CASSSDRGLADTQYF. Here the CDR3 DNA reads TGTGCCAGCAGTTCCGACAGGGGATTGGCAGATACGCAGTATTTT.

J is TRBJ1-2 and V is TRBV6-6; 8 positions match TRBD1. Germline V gene lookup returns CDR1 MNHNY and CDR2 SVGAGI (reference sequence). Unmatched junction bases numbered 3, after V lost 6 bases and J lost 3 bases. The CDR3 loop spans 13 amino acids. For the CDR3, the DNA is TGTGCCAGCAGCCCGACAGGGGACTATGGCTACACCTTC. Translation gives CASSPTGDYGYTF.

This clone showed up just a few times. The chain recombines TRBV13 with TRBJ1-2; 7 bases map to TRBD1. V shed 5 bases and J 8 bases; nucleotides not matched to a gene: 14. Germline lookup yields CDR1 PRHDT and CDR2 FYEKMQ (reference sequence). This CDR3 has 15 residues. The CDR3 here is CASSPSVGQVEGYTF. The CDR3 DNA is TGTGCCAGCAGCCCATCCGTCGGACAGGTAGAGGGCTACACCTTC.

The sample holds a few counts of this clone. The chain is built from TRBV6-5 and TRBJ1-2; D gene unclear. Germline loops: CDR1 MNHEY, CDR2 SVGAGI. The CDR3 contains 12 residues. V was clipped by 7 bases and J by 4 bases, with 10 bases between them. The CDR3 protein is CASMFEVYGYTF. The CDR3 DNA reads TGTGCCAGCATGTTTGAGGTCTATGGCTACACCTTC.

V usage is TRBV3-1 (or the pseudogene TRBV3-2) and J usage is TRBJ2-7, with D perhaps matching TRBD2 (5 bases). The CDR3 length is 16 residues. The germline V gene has CDR1 LGHDT and CDR2 YNNKEL (reference sequence). V lost 1 base and J 3 bases, leaving 16 bases between the germline ends. Written as DNA, the CDR3 is TGTGCCAGCAGCCAAGTGCCTAGAGGGCTCTTCTACGAGCAGTACTTC. The encoded protein is CASSQVPRGLFYEQYF.

The chain links TRBV10-3 to TRBJ1-5, with 7 nucleotides matching TRBD1. There are 15 residues in the CDR3. The germline CDR1 and CDR2 sequences are ENHRY and SYGVKD. With V trimmed by 2 bases and J by 6 bases, 7 bases remained unmatched. CDR3 nucleotides: TGTGCCATCAGTGAGGTAGGGGGCATCGGTCAGCCCCAGCATTTT. Amino acid sequence: CAISEVGGIGQPQHF.

J is TRBJ2-3 and V is TRBV6-2 or TRBV6-3, with 8 bases matching TRBD2. Germline V gene sequence: CDR1 MNHEY, CDR2 SVGEGT. V trimming: 0 bases; J trimming: 2 bases; junction bases outside the gene matches: 13. This CDR3 spans 19 amino acids. The CDR3 loop is CASSYSMVEAGVHTDTQYF. In DNA, the CDR3 is TGTGCCAGCAGTTACTCGATGGTAGAAGCGGGGGTCCACACAGATACGCAGTATTTT.

V gene TRBV3-1 (or the pseudogene TRBV3-2) combines with J gene TRBJ1-4; 8 bases agree with TRBD1. The junction had 12 bases not matched to a gene; V was cut back by 4 bases and J by 8 bases. This CDR3 contains 16 residues. Germline CDR1 and CDR2: LGHDT and YNNKEL (reference sequence). In DNA, the CDR3 is TGTGCCAGCAGCCCCTCCGGGGACAGGCGAGGGGAAAAACTGTTTTTT. Protein product: CASSPSGDRRGEKLFF.

The CDR3 reads CASSPRLAGRGNEQFF. For the CDR3, the DNA is TGTGCCAGCAGCCCTAGACTAGCGGGTAGGGGCAATGAGCAGTTCTTC. This chain links TRBV11-2 with TRBJ2-1; 10 bases match TRBD2. V shed 5 bases, J shed 6 bases, and the junction held 10 bases outside the gene matches. Germline V lookup: CDR1 SGHAT, CDR2 FQNNGV. The CDR3 is 16 amino acids.

This chain connects TRBV28 to TRBJ1-6, with TRBD1 as a possible D gene (6 bases). From germline, CDR1 is MDHEN and CDR2 SYDVKM. There are 14 residues in the CDR3. V lost 5 bases to trimming and J lost 5 bases, with 10 bases between them. Here the CDR3 reads CASSPQGNNSPLHF. Here the CDR3 DNA reads TGTGCCAGCAGTCCCCAGGGGAATAATTCACCCCTCCACTTT.

J is TRBJ2-6 and V is TRBV19; tentatively, D is TRBD2 (5 bases). Per germline, CDR1 LNHDA and CDR2 SQIVND (reference sequence). The CDR3 is made up of 15 amino acids. V was shortened by 5 bases and J by 4 bases, with 12 bases between the two germline ends. The CDR3 region is CASSVRGSGANVLTF. CDR3 sequence (DNA): TGTGCCAGTAGTGTTAGAGGGTCGGGGGCCAACGTCCTGACTTTC.

CDR3 DNA: TGCGCCAGCAGTTCGCCCCAACTAGCGGGGGTCCAAGAGACCCAGTACTTC. It is translated as CASSSPQLAGVQETQYF. The chain combines TRBV5-1 with TRBJ2-5, with 11 bases fitting TRBD2. The CDR3 totals 17 residues. V shed 5 bases, J shed 1 base, and the junction held 10 bases outside the gene matches. The germline CDR1 and CDR2 sequences are SGHRS and YFSETQ. Looking up the rest from reference TRBV5-1 and TRBJ2-5 gives the full variable domain: KAGVTQTPRYLIKTRGQQVTLSCSPISGHRSVSWYQQTPGQGLQFLFEYFSETQRNKGNFPGRFSGRQFSNSRSEMNVSTLELGDSALYLCASSSPQLAGVQETQYFGPGTRLLVL.

This chain links TRBV15 with TRBJ1-1; TRBD1 is a possible D gene (6 bases). The CDR3 totals 16 residues. V shed 2 bases and J shed 3 bases, with 16 bases lying between them. From germline, CDR1 is LNHNV and CDR2 YYDKDF (reference sequence). The CDR3 bases are TGTGCCACCAGCAGACCCCTGACAGGATGGGACACTGAAGCTTTCTTT. This sequence encodes CATSRPLTGWDTEAFF. Combining the CDR3 with reference TRBV15 and TRBJ1-1 gives the whole variable domain DAMVIQNPRYQVTQFGKPVTLSCSQTLNHNVMYWYQQKSSQAPKLLFHYYDKDFNNEADTPDNFQSRRPNTSFCFLDIRSPGLGDTAMYLCATSRPLTGWDTEAFFGQGTRLTVV.